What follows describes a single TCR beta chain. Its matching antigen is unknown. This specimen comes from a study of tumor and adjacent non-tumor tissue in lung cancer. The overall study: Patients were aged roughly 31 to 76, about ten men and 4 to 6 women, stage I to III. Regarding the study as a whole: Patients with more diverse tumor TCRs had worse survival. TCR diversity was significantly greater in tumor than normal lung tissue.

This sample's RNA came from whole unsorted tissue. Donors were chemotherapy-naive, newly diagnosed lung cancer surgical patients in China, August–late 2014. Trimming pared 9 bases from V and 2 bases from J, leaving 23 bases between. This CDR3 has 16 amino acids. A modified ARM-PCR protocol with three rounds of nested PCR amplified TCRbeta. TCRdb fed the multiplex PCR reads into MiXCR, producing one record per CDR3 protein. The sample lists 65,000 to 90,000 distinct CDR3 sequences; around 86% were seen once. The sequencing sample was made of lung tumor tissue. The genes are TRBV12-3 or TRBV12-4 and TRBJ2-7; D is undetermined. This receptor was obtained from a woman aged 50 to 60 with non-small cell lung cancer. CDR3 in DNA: TGTGCCAGTAGTACCCGAACGAGATACCTACCCTACGAGCAGTACTTC. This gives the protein CASSTRTRYLPYEQYF.